The 31 T cell receptor beta chains listed next were all sequenced from one sample in a study of human T cells and chemical hapten exposure. The time point is: patch test 1, 2 weeks after DPC sensitization. The treatment: therapeutic diphenylcyclopropenone sensitization with weekly scalp DPC. TCRdb analysed the RACE reads with MiXCR anew, one entry per CDR3 protein. The sample carries a few hundred thousand distinct CDR3 sequences, 4% to 5.5% recorded once. The material sequenced was whole blood, taken in connection with sensitization to the hapten diphenylcyclopropenone (DPC). These receptors were collected from a woman aged 45 to 65 with alopecia areata. Some clones in this sample may be carry-over from other donors' samples.

Regarding this clonotype: Since a much larger clone is just one base distant, this may be a read error. This chain uses TRBV11-2 with TRBJ2-1; 7 nucleotides align to TRBD2. Germline CDR1 is SGHAT and CDR2 is FQNNGV. The CDR3 contains 15 residues. This chain's CDR3 is CASSPLARSYNELFF. The CDR3 nucleotides are TGTGCCAGCAGCCCACTAGCGCGCTCCTACAATGAGCTGTTCTTC.

This clonotype appeared a few times. The chain employs TRBV7-8 and TRBJ1-4; TRBD1 aligns across 7 bases. This CDR3 has 15 amino acids. With V trimmed by 6 bases and J by 0 bases, 4 bases remained unmatched. Germline V gene sequence: CDR1 SGHVS, CDR2 FQNEAQ. The CDR3: CASSKQGPTNEKLFF. CDR3 DNA: TGTGCCAGCAGTAAACAGGGGCCAACTAATGAAAAACTGTTTTTT. Based on the CDR3 plus reference TRBV7-8 and TRBJ1-4, the full variable domain is GAGVSQSPRYKVAKRGQDVALRCDPISGHVSLFWYQQALGQGPEFLTYFQNEAQLDKSGLPSDRFFAERPEGSVSTLKIQRTQQEDSAVYLCASSKQGPTNEKLFFGSGTQLSVL.

V gene TRBV4-2 combines with J gene TRBJ1-2, with D tentatively TRBD1 (5 bases). This CDR3 region has 15 residues. Deletions cut 0 bases from V and 4 bases from J, with 12 bases between. Germline CDR1 and CDR2: LGHNA and YNFKEQ. CDR3 residues: CASSQDRGSGYGYTF. Written as DNA, the CDR3 is TGTGCCAGCAGCCAAGATAGGGGATCTGGCTATGGCTACACCTTC.

The chain couples TRBV20-1 to TRBJ1-2; D gene unclear. CDR3 length: 11 residues. In germline, CDR1 is DFQATT, CDR2 SNEGSKA (reference sequence). Trimming shortened V by 1 base and J by 4 bases, and 4 bases separated the two germline ends. CDR3 sequence: CSARATYGYTF. The CDR3 DNA reads as TGCAGTGCTAGAGCGACCTATGGCTACACCTTC.

This clonotype occurred a few times. This chain connects TRBV5-6 to TRBJ2-1, with 8 positions matching TRBD2. This CDR3 is built from 18 residues. The V gene's germline CDR1 is SGHDT and CDR2 YYEEEE. Trimming removed 0 bases from V and 9 bases from J; junction bases left unmatched: 17. The DNA for the CDR3 is TGTGCCAGCAGCTTGGCCGCGGGGGCGGGGGGCCCCTCGAGTGAGCAGTTCTTC. Translation: CASSLAAGAGGPSSEQFF.

This clonotype was recorded at least ten times. The chain joins TRBV29-1 to TRBJ2-7, with D possibly TRBD2 on 6 matching bases. From germline, CDR1 is SQVTM and CDR2 ANQGSEA. Trimming removed 1 base at V and 7 bases at J, with 11 bases between. The CDR3 totals 12 residues. The CDR3 reads CSVEGDREEQYF. Here the CDR3 DNA reads TGCAGCGTTGAAGGGGACCGGGAGGAGCAGTACTTC.

V and J are TRBV6-6 and TRBJ2-7; D ambiguous. Germline CDR1 MNHNY, CDR2 SVGAGI (reference sequence). V was clipped by 0 bases and J by 3 bases, with 3 bases between them. The length of the CDR3 is 12 residues. Here the CDR3 reads CASSYSLYEQYF. The CDR3 coding sequence is TGTGCCAGCAGTTACTCCCTCTACGAGCAGTACTTC.

This clonotype was picked up many times. The chain carries TRBV12-3 or TRBV12-4 and TRBJ1-4, with D perhaps matching TRBD1 (5 bases). The V end was cut by 2 bases, the J end by 15 bases, with 13 bases between. The CDR3 contains 12 residues. The CDR3 DNA reads as TGTGCCAGCAGTTTAATCGGCAGGGTGGTGTTTTTT. Amino acids: CASSLIGRVVFF.

The chain is built from TRBV6-2 or TRBV6-3 and TRBJ2-7, with 10 bases fitting TRBD2. The ends lost 7 bases at V and 6 bases at J; junction bases unmatched: 6. Germline loops: CDR1 MNHEY, CDR2 SVGEGT. This CDR3 is 13 amino acids long. CDR3 nucleotides: TGTGCCAGCACGGCTAGCGGGAGCCGCGAGCAGTACTTC. Its protein is CASTASGSREQYF.

This clonotype was counted at least ten times. The chain combines TRBV4-2 with TRBJ1-1; no clear D. The CDR3 spans 14 residues. The V end was cut by 4 bases, the J end by 4 bases, with 13 bases between. Per the germline V gene, CDR1 is LGHNA and CDR2 is YNFKEQ. As DNA, the CDR3 is TGTGCCAGCAGCCCTGGGGTCTTGAGCACTGAAGCTTTCTTT. Protein product: CASSPGVLSTEAFF.

There are many counts of this clonotype. The chain couples TRBV20-1 to TRBJ2-3; a weak D match, TRBD2 (6 bases). Germline CDR1 reads DFQATT; CDR2 reads SNEGSKA (reference sequence). CDR3 size: 14 residues. V shed 5 bases and J shed 1 base, with 13 bases lying between them. CDR3 residues: CSAVGLSGTDTQYF. Here the CDR3 DNA reads TGCAGTGCTGTCGGACTATCGGGCACAGATACGCAGTATTTT.

This clonotype was recorded at least ten times. This chain joins TRBV18 and TRBJ1-6; no reliable D call. This CDR3 spans 12 amino acids. Between the trimmed V and J ends, which lost 4 bases and 4 bases, there was a span of 2 bases. Germline V gene data show CDR1 as KGHSH and CDR2 as LQKENI. The CDR3 nucleotides are TGTGCCAGCTCACTATATAATTCACCCCTCCACTTT. Residues: CASSLYNSPLHF. Together with reference TRBV18 and TRBJ1-6, the CDR3 gives the full variable domain: NAGVMQNPRHLVRRRGQEARLRCSPMKGHSHVYWYRQLPEEGLKFMVYLQKENIIDESGMPKERFSAEFPKEGPSILRIQQVVRGDSAAYFCASSLYNSPLHFGNGTRLTVT.

The rearrangement joins TRBV6-5 to TRBJ2-7, with D possibly matching TRBD1 (6 bases). The germline V and J ends were trimmed by 0 bases and 2 bases, with 11 bases remaining between them. The CDR3 consists of 15 residues. Germline CDR1 MNHEY, CDR2 SVGAGI. The CDR3 loop is CASSYSRDIAYEQYF. The CDR3 region has the DNA TGTGCCAGCAGTTACTCCCGGGACATTGCCTACGAGCAGTACTTC.

This clonotype was seen at least ten times. The chain combines TRBV7-2 with TRBJ2-5; D not certain. The CDR3 contains 12 residues. The germline V gene encodes CDR1 SGHTA and CDR2 FQGNSA. V was trimmed by 4 bases and J by 4 bases, leaving 7 bases between them. CDR3 region: CASSSRLETQYF. The CDR3 coding sequence is TGTGCCAGCAGCTCAAGATTAGAGACCCAGTACTTC.

This clonotype was counted ten times or more. The V and J genes are TRBV7-8 and TRBJ2-1, with 11 bases lining up with TRBD2. The germline V gene has CDR1 SGHVS and CDR2 FQNEAQ. V was clipped by 0 bases and J by 3 bases; unmatched bases: 4. The CDR3 length is 17 residues. As DNA, the CDR3 is TGTGCCAGCAGCTTAGCGGGGACTAGCGGTTTCTACAATGAGCAGTTCTTC. It encodes CASSLAGTSGFYNEQFF.

This clonotype came up many times. CDR3 DNA sequence: TGTGCCAGCAGATCTAGCGGGGGGTCCACAGATACGCAGTATTTT. Protein sequence: CASRSSGGSTDTQYF. The chain has TRBV6-6 and TRBJ2-3, with 11 positions matching TRBD2. Germline V gene sequence: CDR1 MNHNY, CDR2 SVGAGI (reference sequence). This CDR3 is 15 amino acids long. The V segment lost 6 bases and the J segment 2 bases; nucleotides outside the gene matches: 4.

The rearrangement joins TRBV3-1 to TRBJ2-1; TRBD1 might be the D (5 bases). V lost 0 bases, J lost 2 bases, and 14 bases lay in between. This CDR3 comprises 17 residues. Germline CDR1 reads LGHDT; CDR2 reads YNNKEL (reference sequence). CDR3 residues: CASSQDRVKGTYNEQFF. In DNA, the CDR3 is TGTGCCAGCAGCCAAGATAGGGTGAAGGGGACCTACAATGAGCAGTTCTTC.

This clonotype was seen many times. V and J are TRBV20-1 and TRBJ2-1; 7 bases map to TRBD1. J was trimmed by 0 bases and V by 0 bases; bases with no gene match: 5. CDR1 is DFQATT, CDR2 SNEGSKA, per germline (reference sequence). This CDR3 spans 16 amino acids. The CDR3 loop reads CSARDPGQSSYNEQFF. CDR3 nucleotide sequence: TGCAGTGCTAGAGACCCGGGACAGAGCTCCTACAATGAGCAGTTCTTC.

In its sample, this clonotype was seen a few times. The chain joins TRBV5-1 to TRBJ2-5, with 7 bases identical to TRBD2. Unmatched junction bases numbered 9, after V lost 4 bases and J lost 3 bases. The CDR3 covers 15 residues. Germline values: CDR1 SGHRS, CDR2 YFSETQ. CDR3 sequence (DNA): TGCGCCAGCAGCCCGAGCGGGGCTGGGAAAGAGACCCAGTACTTC. Translating gives CASSPSGAGKETQYF. The full variable domain, its missing parts supplied by reference TRBV5-1 and TRBJ2-5, is KAGVTQTPRYLIKTRGQQVTLSCSPISGHRSVSWYQQTPGQGLQFLFEYFSETQRNKGNFPGRFSGRQFSNSRSEMNVSTLELGDSALYLCASSPSGAGKETQYFGPGTRLLVL.

V usage is TRBV5-1 and J usage is TRBJ1-5; 12 bases are a match to TRBD1. V lost 4 bases to trimming and J lost 5 bases; unmatched junction nucleotides: 13. Germline loops: CDR1 SGHRS, CDR2 YFSETQ. CDR3 length: 18 residues. CDR3 sequence (DNA): TGCGCCAGCAGCCGCAAGGCCGGGACAGGGGGCCCTTATCAGCCCCAGCATTTT. It is translated as CASSRKAGTGGPYQPQHF.

This clonotype was seen only a few times. This rearrangement joins TRBV10-2 to TRBJ2-2, with a tentative D call TRBD2 (6 bases). Germline V gene sequence: CDR1 WSHSY, CDR2 SAAADI. The V end lost 5 bases, the J end lost 7 bases, and 14 bases lay between the germline ends. The length of the CDR3 is 14 residues. Here the CDR3 DNA reads TGCGCCAGCAGTCTAACGGGAGAAGACGGGGAGCTGTTTTTT. Protein: CASSLTGEDGELFF.

This clonotype occurred many times. The chain is built from TRBV29-1 and TRBJ1-2; D uncertain. Trimming left V 7 bases short and J 3 bases short, with 15 bases between. The CDR3 extends over 13 amino acids. CDR1 SQVTM and CDR2 ANQGSEA come from the germline V gene. The CDR3 loop reads CSADGEGDYGYTF. As DNA, the CDR3 is TGCAGCGCCGACGGAGAGGGCGACTATGGCTACACCTTC.

This clonotype was seen repeatedly, ten times or more. The chain links TRBV6-6 to TRBJ1-1; a possible D gene is TRBD1 (6 bases). The ends were cut back, 3 bases at V and 6 bases at J, with 11 bases in the middle. There are 13 residues in the CDR3. In germline, CDR1 is MNHNY, CDR2 SVGAGI (reference sequence). The CDR3 sequence is CASSYGGAPEAFF. The CDR3, as DNA: TGTGCCAGCAGTTATGGGGGGGCTCCTGAAGCTTTCTTT.

V is TRBV6-1 and J is TRBJ1-5, with unresolved D. With 8 bases removed from V and 4 bases from J, the gap between germline ends came to 6 bases. From germline, CDR1 is MNHNS and CDR2 SASEGT. CDR3 length equals 11 residues. The CDR3 is CASEGNQPQHF. CDR3 DNA sequence: TGTGCCAGCGAAGGTAATCAGCCCCAGCATTTT.

This clonotype occurred many times. The genes are TRBV7-6 and TRBJ1-1; 7 nucleotides agree with TRBD1. J was trimmed by 7 bases and V by 7 bases; bases with no gene match: 21. This CDR3 contains 17 residues. The germline V gene has CDR1 SGHVS and CDR2 FNYEAQ. CDR3 DNA sequence: TGTGCCAGCACCCAGCTGGGAGGGTTGGACCCAGGGGGTGAAGCTTTCTTT. It specifies CASTQLGGLDPGGEAFF.

The chain couples TRBV10-3 to TRBJ2-3, with D uncertain. CDR3 length: 14 residues. Germline V gene data show CDR1 as ENHRY and CDR2 as SYGVKD. The V and J ends lost 8 bases and 1 base respectively, with 13 bases between them. CDR3 nucleotides: TGTGCCATCGAGGACCCTCGGGGCACAGATACGCAGTATTTT. Residues: CAIEDPRGTDTQYF.

This clonotype was detected ten times or more. The chain employs TRBV15 and TRBJ2-7; 11 bases fit TRBD2. The CDR3 sequence is 18 residues long. Unmatched junction bases numbered 13, after V lost 0 bases and J lost 6 bases. CDR1 is LNHNV, CDR2 YYDKDF, per germline (reference sequence). The CDR3 bases are TGTGCCACCAGCAGAGATTTTACTAGCGGGAGTAGTGGGAGCGAGCAGTACTTC. This sequence encodes CATSRDFTSGSSGSEQYF.

This clonotype was seen more than once but under ten times. The chain has TRBV20-1 and TRBJ2-1, with TRBD1 matching over 10 bases. The V and J ends lost 3 bases and 8 bases, in that order; junction bases with no gene match: 10. The CDR3 covers 15 residues. CDR1 is DFQATT, CDR2 SNEGSKA, per germline (reference sequence). The CDR3 nucleotides read TGCAGTGCTAGGGAAGACAGGGGGCCCCCAGATGAGCAGTTCTTC. This gives the protein CSAREDRGPPDEQFF.

The sample holds a few counts of this clonotype. V usage is TRBV28 and J usage is TRBJ1-6, with 7 bases fitting TRBD1. Germline CDR1 MDHEN, CDR2 SYDVKM. V lost 7 bases, J lost 10 bases, and 13 bases stayed unmatched. This CDR3 has 15 residues. The CDR3 DNA reads as TGTGCCAGCACCCCCCTGGGGCAGGGGGGATCACCCCTCCACTTT. Translated, it gives CASTPLGQGGSPLHF.

This clonotype appeared many times. The CDR3 sequence is CASSGLAGAPLSTDTQYF. The DNA for the CDR3 is TGTGCCAGCAGTGGACTAGCGGGGGCCCCACTTAGCACAGATACGCAGTATTTT. V usage is TRBV12-3 or TRBV12-4 and J usage is TRBJ2-3; TRBD2 agrees at 13 bases. J was trimmed by 0 bases and V by 5 bases; bases with no gene match: 8. The CDR3 covers 18 residues.

This clonotype was counted at least ten times. The V gene is TRBV11-2, the J gene TRBJ2-7; 13 positions match TRBD2. CDR1 SGHAT and CDR2 FQNNGV come from the germline V gene. The CDR3 has 15 residues. V was pared by 3 bases and J by 5 bases, with 4 bases of the junction left unmatched. CDR3 region: CASSFGTSGTDEQYF. For the CDR3, the DNA is TGTGCCAGCAGCTTTGGGACTAGCGGGACCGACGAGCAGTACTTC.